This paragraph reports one T cell receptor beta chain. Its antigen is unidentified. Unexposed donor CD4+ T cells date from 2011-2018, before the COVID-19 pandemic. After roughly ten days of culture, CD4+ T cells were isolated. As cell numbers allowed, unexposed-donor CD4+ T cells faced SARS-CoV-2 S/N and four cold-coronavirus spikes. Some 1.9 million PBMCs per well were cultured with around 9.2 IU/ml IL-2. Here immunoSEQ multiplex PCR was the method, and the copy in TCRdb shows in-frame clones only, minus some. The table includes tens of thousands of clones, approximately 76% detected once. The record originates from a study of CD4 T cells in relation to SARS-CoV-2 and coronaviruses. Study as a whole: After 10 to 11 days of antigen culture, PBMC TCR beta CDR3s were sequenced. Findings and caveats of the study: Each donor contributed either pre-pandemic or post-infection samples, not both.

The CDR3 is 16 amino acids. Germline CDR1 SGHDT, CDR2 YYEEEE. The junction had 12 bases not matched to a gene; V was cut back by 3 bases and J by 6 bases. The V and J genes are TRBV5-6 and TRBJ2-1; 7 bases map to TRBD2. Sequenced: CD4+ T cells from PBMCs, cultured in vitro. The source of this sequence is a human donor in good health. This chain's CDR3 is CASSSVKAGRTNEQFF. The CDR3 coding sequence is TGTGCCAGCAGCTCCGTTAAAGCGGGACGGACCAATGAGCAGTTCTTC.